What follows are 6 T cell receptor beta chains derived from one specimen sequenced in a study of metastatic and nonmetastatic thyroid tumors. There were no patients who had received any treatment before thyroid surgery. TCRdb called clones again from the PCR reads with MiXCR. In the table there are approximately 10,000 clones, 22% of which are singletons. Source material: adjacent normal tissue. These receptors were collected from a female donor with papillary thyroid cancer or a benign thyroid nodule (not recorded which). Some clones in this sample may be carry-over from other donors' samples.

J is TRBJ2-1 and V is TRBV7-2; TRBD2 agrees at 10 bases. Germline loops: CDR1 SGHTA, CDR2 FQGNSA. V dropped 6 bases and J dropped 5; count of bases not matched to a gene: 4. This CDR3 is built from 14 residues. This chain's CDR3 is CASSILAGNNEQFF. The CDR3 DNA sequence: TGTGCCAGCAGTATACTAGCGGGGAACAATGAGCAGTTCTTC.

Concerning this clone itself: One end of the junction fails to match germline, which may point to a read error. The chain joins TRBV7-2 to TRBJ1-1, with D uncertain. CDR3 size: 12 residues. Germline CDR1 and CDR2: SGHTA and FQGNSA. The CDR3 loop reads CASRLGHTEAFF. The CDR3 nucleotides read TGTGCCAGCCGCTTAGGGCACACTGAAGCTTTCTTT.

V and J are TRBV6-1 and TRBJ1-2; the D gene is possibly TRBD1 (6 bases). The CDR3 spans 14 residues. Germline V gives CDR1 MNHNS, CDR2 SASEGT. V was shortened by 6 bases and J by 6 bases, with 17 bases between the two germline ends. Here the CDR3 reads CASSPNLRGNGYTF. The CDR3 DNA reads TGTGCCAGCAGCCCAAACCTCAGGGGTAATGGCTACACCTTC.

The chain links TRBV11-2 to TRBJ2-3; D is perhaps TRBD2 (6 bases). The germline V gene has CDR1 SGHAT and CDR2 FQNNGV. The CDR3 is 17 residues long. V dropped 4 bases and J dropped 0 bases, with 17 bases sitting between them. In DNA, the CDR3 is TGTGCCAGCAGCTCGGCACTTAGCGGTTATAGCACAGATACGCAGTATTTT. Protein: CASSSALSGYSTDTQYF.

The chain is built from TRBV20-1 and TRBJ2-7; D may be TRBD1 (5 bases). In germline, CDR1 is DFQATT, CDR2 SNEGSKA (reference sequence). The CDR3 loop spans 11 amino acids. Trimming removed 6 bases at V and 3 bases at J, with 9 bases between. The CDR3 spells CSAPGIYEQYF. The CDR3, as DNA: TGCAGTGCGCCAGGGATCTACGAGCAGTACTTC.

Points on this clone: A read error is possible here, since a much larger clone lies one base away. The chain recombines TRBV3-1 with TRBJ2-3; either TRBD1 or TRBD2 may supply D (5 bases each). The CDR3 spans 13 residues. In germline, CDR1 is LGHDT, CDR2 YNNKEL (reference sequence). V gave up 4 bases and J gave up 7 bases, with 12 bases separating them. The CDR3 DNA is TGTGCCAGCAGCCGAGTGGGACCGCATACGCAGTATTTT. Residues: CASSRVGPHTQYF.